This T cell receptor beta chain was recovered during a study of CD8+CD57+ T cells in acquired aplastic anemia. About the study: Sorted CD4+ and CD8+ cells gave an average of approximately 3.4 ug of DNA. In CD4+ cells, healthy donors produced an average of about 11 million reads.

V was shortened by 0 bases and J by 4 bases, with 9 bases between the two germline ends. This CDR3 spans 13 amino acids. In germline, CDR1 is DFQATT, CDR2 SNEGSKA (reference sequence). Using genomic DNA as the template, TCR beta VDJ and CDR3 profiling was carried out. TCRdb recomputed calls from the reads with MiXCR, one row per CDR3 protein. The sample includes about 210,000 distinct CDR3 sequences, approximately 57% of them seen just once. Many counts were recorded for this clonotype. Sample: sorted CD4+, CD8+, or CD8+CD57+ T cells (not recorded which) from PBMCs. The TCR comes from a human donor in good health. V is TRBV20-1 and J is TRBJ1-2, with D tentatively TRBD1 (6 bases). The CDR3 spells CSARERTVYGYTF. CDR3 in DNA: TGCAGTGCTAGAGAGAGGACAGTCTATGGCTACACCTTC.